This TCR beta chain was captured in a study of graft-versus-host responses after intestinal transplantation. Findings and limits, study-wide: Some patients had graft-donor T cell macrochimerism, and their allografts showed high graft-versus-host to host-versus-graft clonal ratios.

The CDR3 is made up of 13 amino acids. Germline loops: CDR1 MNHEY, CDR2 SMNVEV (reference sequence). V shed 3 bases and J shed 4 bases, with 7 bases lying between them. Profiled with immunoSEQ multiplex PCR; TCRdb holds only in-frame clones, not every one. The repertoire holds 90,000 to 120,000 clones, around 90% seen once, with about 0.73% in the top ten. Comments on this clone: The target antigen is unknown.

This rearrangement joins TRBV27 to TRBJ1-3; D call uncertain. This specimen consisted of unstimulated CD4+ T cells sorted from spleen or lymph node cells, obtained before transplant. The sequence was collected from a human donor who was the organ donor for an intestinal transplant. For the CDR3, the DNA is TGTGCCAGCAGTTTCGACCTCGGAAACACCATATATTTT. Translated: CASSFDLGNTIYF.